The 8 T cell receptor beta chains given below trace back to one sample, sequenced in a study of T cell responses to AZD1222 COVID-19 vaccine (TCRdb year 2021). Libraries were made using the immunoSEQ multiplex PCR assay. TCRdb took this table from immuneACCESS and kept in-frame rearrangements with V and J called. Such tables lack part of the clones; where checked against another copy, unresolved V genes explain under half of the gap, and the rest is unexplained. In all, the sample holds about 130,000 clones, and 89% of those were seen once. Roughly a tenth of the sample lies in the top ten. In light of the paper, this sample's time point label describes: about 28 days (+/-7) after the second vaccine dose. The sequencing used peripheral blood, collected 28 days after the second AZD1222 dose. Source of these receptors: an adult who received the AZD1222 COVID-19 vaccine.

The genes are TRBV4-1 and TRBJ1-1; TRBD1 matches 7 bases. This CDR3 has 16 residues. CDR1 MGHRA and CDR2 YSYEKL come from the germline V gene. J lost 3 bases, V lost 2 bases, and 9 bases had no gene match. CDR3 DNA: TGCGCCAGCAGCCAAACCCGGGCCAGGGGGGACACTGAAGCTTTCTTT. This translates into CASSQTRARGDTEAFF.

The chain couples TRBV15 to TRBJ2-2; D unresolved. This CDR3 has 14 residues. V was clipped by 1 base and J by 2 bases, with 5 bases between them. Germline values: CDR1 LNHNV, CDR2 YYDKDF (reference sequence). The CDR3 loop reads CATSRGANTGELFF. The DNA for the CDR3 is TGTGCCACCAGCAGAGGGGCCAACACCGGGGAGCTGTTTTTT.

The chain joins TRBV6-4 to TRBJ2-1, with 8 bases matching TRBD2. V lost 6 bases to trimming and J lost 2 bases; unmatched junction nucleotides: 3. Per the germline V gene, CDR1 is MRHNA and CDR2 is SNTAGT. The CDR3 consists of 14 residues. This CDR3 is CASSSGGTYNEQFF. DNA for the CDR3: TGTGCCAGCAGCTCGGGGGGGACCTACAATGAGCAGTTCTTC.

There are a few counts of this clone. The CDR3 protein is CASSMQGAANEKLFF. The CDR3 coding sequence is TGTGCCAGTAGTATGCAGGGGGCAGCTAATGAAAAACTGTTTTTT. V gene TRBV19 combines with J gene TRBJ1-4, with TRBD1 identical over 8 bases. Germline V CDR1 and CDR2: LNHDA, SQIVND (reference sequence). The CDR3 runs to 15 residues. With V trimmed by 3 bases and J by 3 bases, 3 bases remained unmatched.

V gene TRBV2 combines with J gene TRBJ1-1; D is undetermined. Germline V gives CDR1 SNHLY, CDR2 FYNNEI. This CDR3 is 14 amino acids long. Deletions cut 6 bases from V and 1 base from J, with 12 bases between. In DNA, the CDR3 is TGTGCCAGCAGCAAAGAGGGCTCGAACACTGAAGCTTTCTTT. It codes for CASSKEGSNTEAFF.

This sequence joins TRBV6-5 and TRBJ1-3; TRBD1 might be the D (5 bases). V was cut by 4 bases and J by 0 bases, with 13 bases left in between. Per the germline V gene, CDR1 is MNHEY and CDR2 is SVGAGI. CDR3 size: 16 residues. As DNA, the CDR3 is TGTGCCAGCAGTTCTCTCGGGGCAAGCTCTGGAAACACCATATATTTT. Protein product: CASSSLGASSGNTIYF.

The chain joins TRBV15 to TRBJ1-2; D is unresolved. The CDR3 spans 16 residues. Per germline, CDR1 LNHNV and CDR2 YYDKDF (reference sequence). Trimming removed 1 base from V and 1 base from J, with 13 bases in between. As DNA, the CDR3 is TGTGCCACCAGCAGAGGGGGAAACAGTCTTAACTATGGCTACACCTTC. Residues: CATSRGGNSLNYGYTF. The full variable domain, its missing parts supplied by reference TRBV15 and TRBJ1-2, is DAMVIQNPRYQVTQFGKPVTLSCSQTLNHNVMYWYQQKSSQAPKLLFHYYDKDFNNEADTPDNFQSRRPNTSFCFLDIRSPGLGDTAMYLCATSRGGNSLNYGYTFGSGTRLTVV.

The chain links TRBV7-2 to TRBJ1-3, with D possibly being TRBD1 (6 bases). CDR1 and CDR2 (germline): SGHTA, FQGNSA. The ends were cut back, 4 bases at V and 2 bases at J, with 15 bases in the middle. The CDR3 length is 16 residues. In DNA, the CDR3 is TGTGCCAGCAGCTGGGGGCTCGGGGTGACTGGAAACACCATATATTTT. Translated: CASSWGLGVTGNTIYF.